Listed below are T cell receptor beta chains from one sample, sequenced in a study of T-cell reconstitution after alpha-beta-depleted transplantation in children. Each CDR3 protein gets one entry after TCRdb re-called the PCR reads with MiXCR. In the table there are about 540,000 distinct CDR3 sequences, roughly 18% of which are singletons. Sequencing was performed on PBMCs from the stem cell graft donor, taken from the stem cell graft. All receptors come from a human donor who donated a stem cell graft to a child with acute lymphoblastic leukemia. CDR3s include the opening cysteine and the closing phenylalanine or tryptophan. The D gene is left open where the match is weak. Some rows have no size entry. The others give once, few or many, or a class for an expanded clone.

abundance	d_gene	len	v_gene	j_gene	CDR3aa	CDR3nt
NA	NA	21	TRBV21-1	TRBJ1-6	CASSKAPGTGSARHHHSPLHF	TGTGCCAGCAGCAAAGCCCCTGGGACAGGGAGCGCCCGTCATCATCATTCACCCCTCCACTTT
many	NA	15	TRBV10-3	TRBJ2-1	CAISAGRGTSNEQFF	TGTGCCATCAGTGCCGGCAGAGGGACCTCAAATGAGCAGTTCTTC
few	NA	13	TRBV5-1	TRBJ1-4	CASTPGPGEKLFF	TGCGCCAGCACCCCGGGACCAGGCGAAAAACTGTTTTTT
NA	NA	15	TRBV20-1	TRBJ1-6	CSAWNNGVLDSPLHF	TGCAGTGCTTGGAATAACGGGGTTCTTGATTCACCCCTCCACTTT
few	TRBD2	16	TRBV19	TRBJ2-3	CASSTPGGRGADTQYF	TGTGCCAGTAGTACCCCTGGTGGGAGGGGAGCAGATACGCAGTATTTT
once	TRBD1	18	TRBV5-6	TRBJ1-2	CASSPTGTGMDFTYGYTF	TGTGCCAGCAGCCCTACCGGGACAGGGATGGATTTTACCTATGGCTACACCTTC
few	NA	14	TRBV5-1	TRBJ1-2	CASSLRARDYGYTF	TGCGCCAGCAGCTTAAGGGCCAGGGACTATGGCTACACCTTC
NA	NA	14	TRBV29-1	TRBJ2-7	CSVEEGNPNYEQYF	TGCAGCGTTGAAGAAGGAAATCCTAACTACGAGCAGTACTTC
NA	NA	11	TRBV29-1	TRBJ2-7	CSVDQSYEQYF	TGCAGCGTTGACCAATCCTACGAGCAGTACTTC
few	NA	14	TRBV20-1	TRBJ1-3	CSARGLRSGNTIYF	TGCAGTGCTAGGGGACTTCGCTCTGGAAACACCATATATTTT
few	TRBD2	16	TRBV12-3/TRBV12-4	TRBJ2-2	CASSPLAGDPSGELFF	TGTGCCAGCAGTCCACTAGCGGGAGACCCGTCCGGGGAGCTGTTTTTT
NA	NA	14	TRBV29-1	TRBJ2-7	CSVGRGGITYEQYF	TGCAGCGTTGGACGTGGCGGGATAACCTACGAGCAGTACTTC
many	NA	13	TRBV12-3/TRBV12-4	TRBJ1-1	CASSLAETTEAFF	TGTGCCAGCAGTTTAGCGGAGACCACTGAAGCTTTCTTT
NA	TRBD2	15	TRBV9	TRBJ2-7	CASSETSGLSYEQYF	TGTGCCAGCAGCGAGACTAGCGGGCTTTCCTACGAGCAGTACTTC
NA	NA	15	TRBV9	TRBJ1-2	CASSVTEIGWDGYTF	TGTGCCAGCAGCGTAACGGAAATAGGGTGGGATGGCTACACCTTC
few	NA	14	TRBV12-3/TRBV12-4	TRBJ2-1	CASSSQGTTNEQFF	TGTGCCAGCAGTTCTCAGGGGACTACCAATGAGCAGTTCTTC
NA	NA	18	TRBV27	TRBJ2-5	CASSPRVPLRGRGETQYF	TGTGCCAGCAGTCCTCGGGTCCCCCTGAGGGGGAGGGGGGAGACCCAGTACTTC
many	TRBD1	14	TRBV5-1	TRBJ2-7	CASSIGDRPYEQYF	TGCGCCAGCAGCATAGGGGACAGGCCCTACGAGCAGTACTTC
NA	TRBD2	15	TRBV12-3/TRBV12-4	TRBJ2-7	CASSLAGLAWNEQYF	TGTGCCAGCAGTTTAGCGGGACTAGCTTGGAACGAGCAGTACTTC
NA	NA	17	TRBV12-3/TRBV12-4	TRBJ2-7	CASSFYGGAGTSREQYF	TGTGCCAGCAGTTTTTACGGAGGCGCGGGAACGTCTCGGGAGCAGTACTTC
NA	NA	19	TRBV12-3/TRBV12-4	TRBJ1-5	CASSREHTTGGYSNQPQHF	TGTGCCAGCAGCCGTGAACACACAACCGGGGGGTATAGCAATCAGCCCCAGCATTTT
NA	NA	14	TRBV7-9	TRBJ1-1	CASSATTVNTEAFF	TGTGCCAGCAGCGCTACGACAGTGAACACTGAAGCTTTCTTT
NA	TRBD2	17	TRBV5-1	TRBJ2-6	CASSVAGGSPGANVLTF	TGCGCCAGCAGCGTAGCGGGAGGTTCCCCTGGGGCCAACGTCCTGACTTTC
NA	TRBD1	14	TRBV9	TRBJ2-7	CASSVSQGVNEQYF	TGTGCCAGCAGCGTTTCACAGGGGGTCAACGAGCAGTACTTC
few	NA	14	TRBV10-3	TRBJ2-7	CAASGQGPSYEQYF	TGTGCCGCTTCGGGGCAGGGCCCCAGCTACGAGCAGTACTTC
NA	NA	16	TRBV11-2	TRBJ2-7	CASSPVKGRKAGEQYF	TGTGCCAGCAGCCCCGTGAAGGGCAGGAAGGCCGGTGAGCAGTACTTC
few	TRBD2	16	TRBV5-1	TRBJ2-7	CASSLLASGSRYEQYF	TGCGCCAGCAGCTTGCTGGCTAGCGGGAGCCGATACGAGCAGTACTTC
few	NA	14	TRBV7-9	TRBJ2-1	CASRSGTPNNEQFF	TGTGCCAGCAGGTCCGGGACCCCAAACAATGAGCAGTTCTTC
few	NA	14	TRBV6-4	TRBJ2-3	CASSELQGTDTQYF	TGTGCCAGCAGTGAGTTACAAGGCACAGATACGCAGTATTTT
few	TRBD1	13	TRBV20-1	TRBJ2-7	CSANQGQGAEQYF	TGCAGTGCAAACCAGGGACAGGGTGCCGAGCAGTACTTC
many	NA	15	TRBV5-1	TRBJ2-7	CASSLGRAEPYEQYF	TGCGCCAGCAGCCTGGGCAGGGCGGAACCCTACGAGCAGTACTTC